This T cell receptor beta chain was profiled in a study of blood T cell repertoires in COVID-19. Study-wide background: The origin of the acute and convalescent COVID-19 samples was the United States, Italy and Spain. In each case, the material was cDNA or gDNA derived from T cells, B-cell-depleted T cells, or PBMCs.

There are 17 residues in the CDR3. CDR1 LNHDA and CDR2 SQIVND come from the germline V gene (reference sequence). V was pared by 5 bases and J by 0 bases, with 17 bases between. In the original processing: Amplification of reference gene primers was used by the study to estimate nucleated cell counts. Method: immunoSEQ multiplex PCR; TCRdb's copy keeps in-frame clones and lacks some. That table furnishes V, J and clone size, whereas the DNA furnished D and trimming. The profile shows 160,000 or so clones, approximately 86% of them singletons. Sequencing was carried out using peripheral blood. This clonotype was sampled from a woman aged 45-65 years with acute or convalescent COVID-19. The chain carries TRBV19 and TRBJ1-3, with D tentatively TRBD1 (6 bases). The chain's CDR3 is CASSLSGQSHSGNTIYF. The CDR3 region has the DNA TGTGCCAGTAGTCTATCCGGACAGTCACACTCTGGAAACACCATATATTTT.